This TCR beta chain was sequenced during a study of pediatric ulcerative colitis. Rectal tissue came from one to two pinch biopsies taken at colonoscopy. Assay used: immunoSEQ multiplex PCR; TCRdb lists only in-frame clones, some missing. The sample holds around 16,000 clones, approximately 80% seen once. As regards this clone: The identical CDR3 is also encoded by other nucleotide sequences in the sample.

This CDR3 has 14 amino acids. Trimming stripped 7 bases from V and 7 bases from J, with 14 bases between. The V gene's germline CDR1 is MNHNS and CDR2 SASEGT. The TCR comes from a boy aged 5-17 years who was a control in a study of pediatric ulcerative colitis. What was sequenced was gut tissue. This chain connects TRBV6-1 to TRBJ1-6; D remains unclear. The chain's CDR3 is CASNVGGGNSPLHF. CDR3 nucleotides: TGTGCCAGCAACGTAGGAGGTGGAAATTCACCCCTCCACTTT.